The 32 T cell receptor beta chains given below trace back to one sample, sequenced in a study of OX40 agonist ivuxolimab in advanced cancers. The library was prepared using the immunoSEQ multiplex PCR assay. Sourced from immuneACCESS, this table was stored by TCRdb with only in-frame sequences that have V and J called. A share of the clones is absent; for the studies checked, an unresolved V gene accounts for under half, and the remainder has no known explanation. This sample comprises around 25,000 clones, 75% to 80% of them detected only once. The top ten clonotypes cover roughly 18% of the sample. This sample comprised CD4+ or CD8+ T cells sorted from blood, obtained in a trial of the OX40 agonist ivuxolimab. The receptor set was obtained from an adult with an advanced solid tumor such as melanoma, head and neck, liver or kidney cancer.

The chain recombines TRBV4-2 with TRBJ1-1; TRBD1 is a possible D gene (5 bases). The V gene lost 5 bases and the J gene lost 0 bases, with 22 bases spanning the gap. The germline V gene encodes CDR1 LGHNA and CDR2 YNFKEQ. The CDR3 sequence is 18 residues long. CDR3: CASSFSSGWQRLNTEAFF. The CDR3 bases are TGTGCCAGCAGCTTTTCGTCAGGGTGGCAGCGGTTGAACACTGAAGCTTTCTTT.

This clone was detected a few times. This chain links TRBV27 with TRBJ2-7, with D perhaps given as TRBD1 or TRBD2 (5 bases each). V shed 5 bases and J shed 2 bases, with 13 bases lying between them. CDR1 is MNHEY, CDR2 SMNVEV, per germline (reference sequence). This CDR3 has 14 residues. CDR3 loop: CASSLRDGPYEQYF. CDR3 bases: TGTGCCAGCAGTCTCCGGGACGGGCCCTACGAGCAGTACTTC.

This clone has a single count. The DNA for the CDR3 is TGTGCCAGCAGCTTAGAATTCGGTCTAGACACCGAGCAGTACTTC. Its translation is CASSLEFGLDTEQYF. This chain connects TRBV11-2 to TRBJ2-7; D not certain. The CDR3 runs to 15 residues. Germline CDR1 SGHAT, CDR2 FQNNGV. The germline V and J ends were trimmed by 0 bases and 6 bases, with 15 bases remaining between them.

V gene TRBV30 combines with J gene TRBJ1-2, with D hard to call. Germline assignment: CDR1 GTSNPN and CDR2 SVGIG (reference sequence). The CDR3 runs to 13 residues. Trimming cost V 6 bases and J 2 bases, with 13 bases left between them. The DNA for the CDR3 is TGTGCCTGCCAGAACCGAAGAAACTATGGCTACACCTTC. Protein sequence: CACQNRRNYGYTF.

J is TRBJ2-7 and V is TRBV4-1, with a possible D match to TRBD1 (6 bases). Germline assignment: CDR1 MGHRA and CDR2 YSYEKL. Trimming pared 7 bases from V and 5 bases from J, leaving 18 bases between. The CDR3 runs to 14 residues. CDR3 residues: CASKGTLKVNEQYF. The CDR3 region has the DNA TGCGCCAGCAAAGGGACATTAAAAGTCAACGAGCAGTACTTC.

The chain links TRBV13 to TRBJ1-6; D perhaps matches TRBD1 (6 bases). Germline V gives CDR1 PRHDT, CDR2 FYEKMQ (reference sequence). The CDR3 length is 15 residues. The V and J ends lost 5 bases and 8 bases respectively, with 16 bases between them. The CDR3 nucleotides read TGTGCCAGCAGCCCTGGGGGGGGCTGGGATTCACCCCTCCACTTT. Translating it yields CASSPGGGWDSPLHF.

This sequence joins TRBV9 and TRBJ1-1; weak D call: TRBD1 (5 bases). Germline V CDR1 and CDR2: SGDLS, YYNGEE. The CDR3 has 15 residues. Trimming took 3 bases from V and 5 from J, leaving 17 bases between them. The CDR3, as DNA: TGTGCCAGCAGCGCCTCCGGGACTTTGGGAACTGAAGCTTTCTTT. This translates into CASSASGTLGTEAFF.

This sequence joins TRBV6-5 and TRBJ1-1, with no clear D. This CDR3 region has 12 residues. Germline V gene lookup returns CDR1 MNHEY and CDR2 SVGAGI. The V end was cut by 2 bases, the J end by 10 bases, with 11 bases between. CDR3 residues: CASSYIGEAAFF. As DNA, the CDR3 is TGTGCCAGCAGTTACATAGGCGAGGCAGCTTTCTTT.

CDR3 sequence reads: CASSRSGGYNEQFF. CDR3 DNA sequence: TGTGCCAGCAGCCGGTCCGGGGGGTACAATGAGCAGTTCTTC. The chain couples TRBV7-3 to TRBJ2-1, with 7 bases lining up with TRBD2. The V and J ends lost 5 bases and 4 bases, in that order; junction bases with no gene match: 5. This CDR3 is 14 amino acids long. CDR1 and CDR2 (germline): SGHTA, FQGTGA.

The chain joins TRBV6-1 to TRBJ1-1; no clear D gene. This CDR3 is 13 amino acids long. CDR1 is MNHNS, CDR2 SASEGT, per germline. Trimming pared 8 bases from V and 0 bases from J, leaving 10 bases between. CDR3 DNA sequence: TGTGCCAGCCGGGCGAGTATGAACACTGAAGCTTTCTTT. The encoded protein is CASRASMNTEAFF.

This chain joins TRBV5-1 and TRBJ2-6; maybe TRBD1 (6 bases). Trimming left V 0 bases short and J 4 bases short, with 11 bases between. This CDR3 comprises 16 residues. Germline V gives CDR1 SGHRS, CDR2 YFSETQ. The CDR3 nucleotides are TGCGCCAGCAGCTTGGTGGGGGCGCGGGGGGCCAACGTCCTGACTTTC. Protein product: CASSLVGARGANVLTF.

This clone occurred a few times. This chain joins TRBV2 and TRBJ2-3; D gene unclear. The CDR3 contains 15 residues. CDR1 and CDR2 from the germline V gene are SNHLY and FYNNEI. V was cut by 8 bases and J by 2 bases, with 17 bases left in between. Written as DNA, the CDR3 is TGTGCCAGCTCTTTATTCGGACGGAACACAGATACGCAGTATTTT. Protein product: CASSLFGRNTDTQYF.

Sample share makes this clone medium-sized. The rearrangement links TRBV18 to TRBJ1-4; D not certain. From germline, CDR1 is KGHSH and CDR2 LQKENI. CDR3 length: 15 amino acids. Trimming left V 4 bases short and J 14 bases short, with 23 bases between. The CDR3 DNA is TGTGCCAGCTCACTAAACTCGAGTCCCGAAAAACGTCTGTTTTTT. This gives the protein CASSLNSSPEKRLFF.

V and J are TRBV5-1 and TRBJ1-2; 7 nucleotides match TRBD1. The CDR3 totals 14 residues. CDR1 is SGHRS and CDR2 is YFSETQ in the germline V gene. V lost 0 bases to trimming and J lost 3 bases; unmatched junction nucleotides: 2. This CDR3 is CASSLEGQHYGYTF. The CDR3 DNA reads as TGCGCCAGCAGCTTGGAGGGACAGCACTATGGCTACACCTTC.

The V and J genes are TRBV5-4 and TRBJ2-4; the match to TRBD1 covers 7 bases. J gave up 9 bases and V 4 bases, and 7 bases lay outside the gene matches. CDR1 and CDR2 (germline): SGHNT, YYREEE (reference sequence). The CDR3 runs to 13 residues. CDR3 loop: CASSGRQGGIQYF. The CDR3 bases are TGTGCCAGCAGCGGTAGACAGGGTGGCATTCAGTACTTC.

This rearrangement joins TRBV28 to TRBJ2-2, with D perhaps matching TRBD1 or TRBD2 (6 bases each). V was cut by 5 bases and J by 5 bases, with 15 bases left in between. The CDR3 loop spans 15 amino acids. Germline values: CDR1 MDHEN, CDR2 SYDVKM. The CDR3 loop is CASSPGGSRTGELFF. The DNA of the CDR3 is TGTGCCAGCAGTCCCGGGGGCTCCCGAACCGGGGAGCTGTTTTTT.

The rearrangement uses TRBV7-2 and TRBJ2-7, with D possibly being TRBD1 or TRBD2 (5 bases each). This CDR3 contains 15 residues. Germline V gene lookup returns CDR1 SGHTA and CDR2 FQGNSA. Trimming took 3 bases from V and 5 from J, leaving 17 bases between them. CDR3 in DNA: TGTGCCAGCAGCTTGCTCGGGGCGATTGGGCACGAGCAGTACTTC. Amino acids: CASSLLGAIGHEQYF.

This clone was detected once. This chain joins TRBV4-2 and TRBJ1-4, with 11 bases lining up with TRBD1. The CDR3 spans 15 residues. Germline V lookup: CDR1 LGHNA, CDR2 YNFKEQ. The V segment lost 1 base and the J segment 7 bases; nucleotides outside the gene matches: 2. The CDR3 protein is CASSQAGTGGEKLFF. The DNA for the CDR3 is TGTGCCAGCAGCCAAGCAGGGACAGGGGGTGAAAAACTGTTTTTT.

The rearrangement uses TRBV4-2 and TRBJ1-2, with a possible D match to TRBD1 (5 bases). Between the trimmed V and J ends, which lost 3 bases and 6 bases, there was a span of 17 bases. The germline gives CDR1 LGHNA, CDR2 YNFKEQ. The CDR3 sequence is 15 residues long. Here the CDR3 DNA reads TGTGCCAGCAGCCAGGACACGGCGACGGGGGATGGCTACACCTTC. This codes for CASSQDTATGDGYTF.

The V call is TRBV9, the J call TRBJ1-2, with D unclear. The CDR3 has 15 amino acids. From germline, CDR1 is SGDLS and CDR2 YYNGEE. Trimming cost V 3 bases and J 0 bases, with 12 bases left between them. The CDR3 sequence: CASSDDISANYGYTF. DNA for the CDR3: TGTGCCAGCAGCGACGACATCTCAGCTAACTATGGCTACACCTTC.

This chain links TRBV29-1 with TRBJ1-1, with D uncertain. V was clipped by 7 bases and J by 0 bases, with 6 bases between them. CDR3 length: 11 residues. CDR1 and CDR2 (germline): SQVTM, ANQGSEA. The CDR3: CSALLNTEAFF. The CDR3 DNA reads TGCAGCGCCTTACTGAACACTGAAGCTTTCTTT.

The chain is built from TRBV9 and TRBJ2-3; 9 positions agree with TRBD1. The junction had 9 bases not matched to a gene; V was cut back by 2 bases and J by 2 bases. The germline CDR1 and CDR2 sequences are SGDLS and YYNGEE. CDR3 length equals 17 residues. This chain's CDR3 is CASSVPDRGLATDTQYF. DNA of the CDR3: TGTGCCAGCAGCGTTCCGGACAGGGGATTAGCCACAGATACGCAGTATTTT.

To note about this clone: A read error may produce the germline difference seen at one junction end. The sample has other DNA sequences that encode this CDR3 too. The chain joins TRBV11-2 to TRBJ2-7; 7 nucleotides match TRBD1. The CDR3 is made up of 14 amino acids. Germline V gene sequence: CDR1 SGHAT, CDR2 FQNNGV. The CDR3 DNA reads TGTGCTAGCAGCTTAGGGACAGCCGGCTACGAGCAGTACTTC. Its protein product is CASSLGTAGYEQYF.

DNA of the CDR3: TGTGCCAGTAGTATCTTGGGGGTAGGGGCCAACGTCCTGACTTTC. It codes for CASSILGVGANVLTF. The rearrangement links TRBV19 to TRBJ2-6; tentatively, D is TRBD1 or TRBD2 (5 bases each). CDR1 and CDR2 from the germline V gene are LNHDA and SQIVND (reference sequence). The CDR3 is made up of 15 amino acids. Trimming left V 3 bases short and J 4 bases short, with 10 bases between.

In its sample, this clone was seen once. The rearrangement uses TRBV6-5 and TRBJ1-4, with D hard to call. This CDR3 contains 14 residues. Deletions cut 6 bases from V and 8 bases from J, with 16 bases between. CDR1 is MNHEY, CDR2 SVGAGI, per germline. The CDR3 nucleotides are TGTGCCAGCAGCCGGACCTCGGAGGTGGAAAAACTGTTTTTT. It encodes CASSRTSEVEKLFF.

This clone has more than one count but fewer than ten. The gene calls are TRBV4-2 and TRBJ2-7; D is ambiguous. Trimming pared 0 bases from V and 0 bases from J, leaving 6 bases between. Germline V gene lookup returns CDR1 LGHNA and CDR2 YNFKEQ. The CDR3 is 14 residues long. This CDR3 reads CASSQDHSSYEQYF. DNA for the CDR3: TGTGCCAGCAGCCAAGATCATAGCTCCTACGAGCAGTACTTC.

CDR3 region: CASSTPVSSGRCRPSYNEQFF. CDR3 sequence (DNA): TGCGCCAGCAGTACCCCCGTGAGTAGCGGGAGGTGCCGACCCTCCTACAATGAGCAGTTCTTC. The V and J genes are TRBV23-1 and TRBJ2-1; TRBD2 matches 10 bases. TRBV23-1 is marked as an open reading frame, function uncertain. The CDR3 consists of 21 residues. Trimming removed 5 bases from V and 0 bases from J; junction bases left unmatched: 19.

The V and J genes are TRBV2 and TRBJ1-5, with D unresolved. The CDR3 has 13 residues. V lost 4 bases and J lost 7, with 11 bases in between. Per germline, CDR1 SNHLY and CDR2 FYNNEI. The CDR3 protein is CASSVSGWQPQHF. The CDR3 nucleotides are TGTGCCAGCAGTGTCTCAGGTTGGCAGCCCCAGCATTTT.

This chain uses TRBV23-1 with TRBJ1-2; tentative D call: TRBD1 (6 bases). TRBV23-1 is an ORF, and what it does is uncertain. The CDR3 length is 15 residues. Trimming took 2 bases from V and 6 from J, leaving 16 bases between them. The CDR3 nucleotides read TGCGCCAGCAGTCAAACCAGGGGAAGGTCAGATGGCTACACCTTC. This translates into CASSQTRGRSDGYTF.

This CDR3 reads CAWRAGRDTQYF. CDR3 DNA: TGTGCCTGGAGGGCGGGGAGGGATACGCAGTATTTT. The chain has TRBV30 and TRBJ2-3; the D gene is possibly TRBD2 (6 bases). The germline V gene has CDR1 GTSNPN and CDR2 SVGIG (reference sequence). With 3 bases removed from V and 6 bases from J, the gap between germline ends came to 10 bases. The CDR3 totals 12 residues.

The chain uses TRBV4-3 and TRBJ2-1; 12 positions agree with TRBD1. Germline V CDR1 and CDR2: LGHNA, YSLEER. The CDR3 totals 16 residues. V was clipped by 1 base and J by 2 bases; unmatched bases: 0. CDR3 nucleotides: TGCGCCAGCAGCCAAGGGGACAGGGGGCCCTACAATGAGCAGTTCTTC. This sequence encodes CASSQGDRGPYNEQFF.

The chain couples TRBV29-1 to TRBJ2-2; 9 bases are shared with TRBD1. This CDR3 region has 13 residues. V was clipped by 7 bases and J by 7 bases; unmatched bases: 7. Germline CDR1 and CDR2: SQVTM and ANQGSEA. CDR3 sequence (DNA): TGCAGCGCTAGGACAGGGGAGGGCGGGGAGCTGTTTTTT. Protein sequence: CSARTGEGGELFF.